What follows are 9 T cell receptor beta chains derived from one specimen sequenced in a study of graft-versus-host responses after intestinal transplantation. Only in-frame clones appear in the TCRdb table, and some are missing; sequencing was by immunoSEQ multiplex PCR. This repertoire shows some 8,000 clones, about a third found once; its top ten account for 5.7%. The sample in question was alloreactive CD4+ T cells from a mixed lymphocyte reaction culture, obtained before intestinal transplant. Subset meaning: CFSE-low proliferating T cells sorted from roughly six-day pre-transplant mixed lymphocyte reaction (GvH or HvG direction). These receptors came from a human patient who received an intestinal transplant.

The chain recombines TRBV28 with TRBJ1-2; weak D call: TRBD1 (6 bases). CDR1 and CDR2 from the germline V gene are MDHEN and SYDVKM. There are 18 residues in the CDR3. V lost 5 bases and J lost 5, with 27 bases in between. CDR3 protein: CASSLSFPLTGRGYGYTF. The CDR3 DNA reads as TGTGCCAGCAGTCTATCATTTCCTCTCACAGGGCGAGGGTATGGCTACACCTTC.

In this sample, this clone turned up a few times. The CDR3 is CSVTTPGALPAYEQYF. The CDR3 region has the DNA TGCAGCGTTACTACCCCAGGGGCACTCCCCGCCTACGAGCAGTACTTC. This rearrangement joins TRBV29-1 to TRBJ2-7; D is possibly TRBD1 (6 bases). Trimming cost V 5 bases and J 2 bases, with 22 bases left between them. The CDR3 is made up of 16 amino acids. Per germline, CDR1 SQVTM and CDR2 ANQGSEA.

This clone was picked up a small number of times. The chain is built from TRBV25-1 and TRBJ2-7, with a weak D call TRBD2 (6 bases). The V gene's germline CDR1 is MGHDK and CDR2 SYGVNS. This CDR3 comprises 14 residues. The V gene lost 3 bases and the J gene lost 3 bases, with 12 bases spanning the gap. This CDR3 reads CASSDYGGGYEQYF. CDR3 DNA: TGTGCCAGCAGTGACTACGGGGGAGGCTACGAGCAGTACTTC.

In this sample, this clone turned up a few times. The V and J genes are TRBV6-5 and TRBJ1-5, with 8 bases aligning to TRBD1. The germline gives CDR1 MNHEY, CDR2 SVGAGI. Unmatched junction bases numbered 6, after V lost 6 bases and J lost 5 bases. This CDR3 comprises 14 residues. The chain's CDR3 is CASRLGQDHQPQHF. In DNA, the CDR3 is TGTGCCAGCAGGTTGGGACAGGACCATCAGCCCCAGCATTTT.

CDR3 sequence reads: CASSSQTDTQYF. In DNA, the CDR3 is TGTGCCAGCAGTTCCCAGACAGATACGCAGTATTTT. The rearrangement links TRBV28 to TRBJ2-3; D ambiguous. V lost 4 bases and J lost 3, with 5 bases in between. The germline V gene encodes CDR1 MDHEN and CDR2 SYDVKM. CDR3 length: 12 amino acids.

The CDR3 loop is CASSRGEGGQGSAQPQHF. The DNA of the CDR3 is TGTGCCAGCAGCCGAGGAGAGGGGGGACAGGGAAGCGCTCAGCCCCAGCATTTT. The genes are TRBV4-2 and TRBJ1-5; 9 bases are shared with TRBD1. The CDR3 runs to 18 residues. J was trimmed by 6 bases and V by 4 bases; bases with no gene match: 16. The germline V gene encodes CDR1 LGHNA and CDR2 YNFKEQ.

This clone is medium-sized (0.01 to 0.1%) in the sample. This chain uses TRBV28 with TRBJ2-3; D is undetermined. Between the trimmed V and J ends, which lost 1 base and 3 bases, there was a span of 2 bases. The length of the CDR3 is 12 residues. In germline, CDR1 is MDHEN, CDR2 SYDVKM. For the CDR3, the DNA is TGTGCCAGCAGTTTATTAACAGATACGCAGTATTTT. Translated, it gives CASSLLTDTQYF.

V is TRBV2 and J is TRBJ2-3; 7 positions agree with TRBD2. Losses at the gene ends were 3 bases for V and 3 bases for J; bases not matched to a gene: 3. This CDR3 contains 14 residues. Germline-derived CDR1 and CDR2 are SNHLY and FYNNEI. The CDR3 here is CASSERESTDTQYF. The CDR3 nucleotides read TGTGCCAGCAGTGAGCGGGAGTCTACAGATACGCAGTATTTT.

This chain uses TRBV5-1 with TRBJ2-3, with TRBD2 matching 9 bases. The CDR3 is 16 amino acids. Germline V gene sequence: CDR1 SGHRS, CDR2 YFSETQ. Trimming took 0 bases from V and 4 from J; bases not matched to a gene: 6. CDR3: CASSLATSGDSDTQYF. The CDR3 DNA reads TGCGCCAGCAGCTTGGCGACTAGCGGAGACTCAGATACGCAGTATTTT.